This T cell receptor (beta chain) is drawn from a study of tumor and adjacent non-tumor tissue in lung cancer. RNA was extracted from bulk tissue without any cell sorting. The normal lung tissue was taken more than 3 cm from the tumor edge. The library came from three nested PCR rounds adapted from ARM-PCR protocols. Via MiXCR, TCRdb re-called the multiplex PCR reads, giving one row per CDR3 protein. The data show nearly 50,000 distinct CDR3 sequences, about two thirds seen once. The CDR3 runs 15 residues. The germline V and J ends were trimmed by 0 bases and 10 bases, with 21 bases remaining between them. Looked up from germline, CDR1 is GTSNPN and CDR2 is SVGIG (reference sequence).

The V gene is TRBV30, the J gene TRBJ1-1; unclear D gene. The clonotype comes from a woman in her 70s with non-small cell lung cancer. The sequencing sample was made of distant non-tumor lung tissue. The CDR3 reads CAWSVGVGRTTGAFF. CDR3 in DNA: TGTGCCTGGAGTGTCGGGGTAGGGAGAACCACCGGAGCTTTCTTT.